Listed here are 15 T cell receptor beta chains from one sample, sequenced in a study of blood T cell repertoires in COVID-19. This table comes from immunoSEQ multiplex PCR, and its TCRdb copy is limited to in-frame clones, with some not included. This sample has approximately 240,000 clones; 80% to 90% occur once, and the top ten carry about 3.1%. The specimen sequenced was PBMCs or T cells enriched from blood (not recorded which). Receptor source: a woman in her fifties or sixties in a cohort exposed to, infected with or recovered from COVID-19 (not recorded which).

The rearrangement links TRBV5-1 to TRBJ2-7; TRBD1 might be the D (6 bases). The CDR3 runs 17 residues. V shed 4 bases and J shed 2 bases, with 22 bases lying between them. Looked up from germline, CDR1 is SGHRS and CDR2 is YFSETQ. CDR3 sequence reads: CASSPRPSTGGTYEQYF. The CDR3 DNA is TGCGCCAGCAGCCCGCGTCCATCGACAGGAGGTACCTACGAGCAGTACTTC.

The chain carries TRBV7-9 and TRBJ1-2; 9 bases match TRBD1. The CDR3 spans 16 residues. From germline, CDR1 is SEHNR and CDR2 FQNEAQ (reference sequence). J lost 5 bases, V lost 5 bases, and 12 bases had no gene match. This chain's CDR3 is CASSGTGGDYPYGYTF. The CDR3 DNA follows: TGTGCCAGCAGCGGAACAGGGGGCGATTACCCTTATGGCTACACCTTC. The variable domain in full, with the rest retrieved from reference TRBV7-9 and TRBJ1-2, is DTGVSQNPRHKITKRGQNVTFRCDPISEHNRLYWYRQTLGQGPEFLTYFQNEAQLEKSRLLSDRFSAERPKGSFSTLEIQRTEQGDSAMYLCASSGTGGDYPYGYTFGSGTRLTVV.

The CDR3 protein is CATSTYATGGETQYF. The CDR3 bases are TGTGCCACCAGCACCTACGCCACAGGGGGGGAGACCCAGTACTTC. The J gene is TRBJ2-5, the V gene TRBV15, with 8 nucleotides matching TRBD1. The CDR3 sequence is 15 residues long. With V trimmed by 4 bases and J by 5 bases, 9 bases remained unmatched. The germline CDR1 and CDR2 sequences are LNHNV and YYDKDF (reference sequence). Together with reference TRBV15 and TRBJ2-5, the CDR3 gives the full variable domain: DAMVIQNPRYQVTQFGKPVTLSCSQTLNHNVMYWYQQKSSQAPKLLFHYYDKDFNNEADTPDNFQSRRPNTSFCFLDIRSPGLGDTAMYLCATSTYATGGETQYFGPGTRLLVL.

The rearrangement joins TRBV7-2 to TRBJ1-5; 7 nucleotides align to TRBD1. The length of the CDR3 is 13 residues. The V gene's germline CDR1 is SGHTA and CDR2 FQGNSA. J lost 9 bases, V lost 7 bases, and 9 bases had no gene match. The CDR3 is CASTWTGISPQHF. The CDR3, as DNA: TGTGCCAGCACCTGGACAGGAATTTCGCCCCAGCATTTT.

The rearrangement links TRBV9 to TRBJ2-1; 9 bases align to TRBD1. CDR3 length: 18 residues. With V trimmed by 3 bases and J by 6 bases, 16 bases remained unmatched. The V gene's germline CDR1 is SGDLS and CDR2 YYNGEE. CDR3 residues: CASSAKLSRDRVSNEQFF. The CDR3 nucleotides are TGTGCCAGCAGCGCGAAACTCTCTCGGGACAGGGTGAGCAATGAGCAGTTCTTC.

CDR3 DNA sequence: TGCGCCAGCAGCCAAGATGTTACAGGGGGTTGGGATACGCAGTATTTT. Its translation is CASSQDVTGGWDTQYF. The J gene is TRBJ2-3, the V gene TRBV4-1, with 8 bases aligning to TRBD1. The CDR3 consists of 16 residues. The V segment lost 0 bases and the J segment 6 bases; nucleotides outside the gene matches: 8. Germline lookup yields CDR1 MGHRA and CDR2 YSYEKL.

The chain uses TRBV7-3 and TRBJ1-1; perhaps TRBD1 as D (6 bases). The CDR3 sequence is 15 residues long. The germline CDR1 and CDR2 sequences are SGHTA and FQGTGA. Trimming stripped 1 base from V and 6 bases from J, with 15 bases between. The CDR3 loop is CASSLIGGSGAEAFF. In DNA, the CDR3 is TGTGCCAGCAGCTTAATAGGGGGTAGTGGGGCTGAAGCTTTCTTT.

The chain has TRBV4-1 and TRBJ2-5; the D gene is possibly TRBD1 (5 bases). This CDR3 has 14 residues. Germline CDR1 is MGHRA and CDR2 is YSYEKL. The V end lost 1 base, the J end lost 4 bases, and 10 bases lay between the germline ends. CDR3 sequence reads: CASSQGRQGETQYF. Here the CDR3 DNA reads TGCGCCAGCAGCCAAGGGCGGCAGGGAGAGACCCAGTACTTC.

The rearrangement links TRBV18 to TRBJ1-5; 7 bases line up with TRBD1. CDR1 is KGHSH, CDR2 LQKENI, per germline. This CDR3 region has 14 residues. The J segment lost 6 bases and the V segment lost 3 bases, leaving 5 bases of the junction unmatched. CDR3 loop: CASSPGQASQPQHF. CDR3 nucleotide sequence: TGTGCCAGCTCACCTGGACAGGCTAGTCAGCCCCAGCATTTT.

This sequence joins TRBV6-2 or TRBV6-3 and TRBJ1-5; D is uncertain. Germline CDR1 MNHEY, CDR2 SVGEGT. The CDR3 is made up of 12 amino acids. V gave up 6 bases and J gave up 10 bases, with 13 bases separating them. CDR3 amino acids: CASSPEALPQHF. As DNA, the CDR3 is TGTGCCAGCAGCCCGGAGGCGCTTCCCCAGCATTTT.

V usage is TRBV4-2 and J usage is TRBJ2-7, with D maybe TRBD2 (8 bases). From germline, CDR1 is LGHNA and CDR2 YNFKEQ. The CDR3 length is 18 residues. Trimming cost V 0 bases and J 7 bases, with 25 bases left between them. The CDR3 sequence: CASSQDQTHRGRGGEQYF. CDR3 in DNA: TGTGCCAGCAGCCAAGATCAAACCCACAGGGGCCGGGGGGGAGAGCAGTACTTC.

CDR3 sequence reads: CASSSPRSTEAFF. CDR3 bases: TGTGCCAGCAGTTCTCCGAGGTCCACTGAAGCTTTCTTT. This chain links TRBV6-5 with TRBJ1-1; D remains unclear. CDR3 length: 13 amino acids. Looked up from germline, CDR1 is MNHEY and CDR2 is SVGAGI. V gave up 4 bases and J gave up 4 bases, with 10 bases separating them.

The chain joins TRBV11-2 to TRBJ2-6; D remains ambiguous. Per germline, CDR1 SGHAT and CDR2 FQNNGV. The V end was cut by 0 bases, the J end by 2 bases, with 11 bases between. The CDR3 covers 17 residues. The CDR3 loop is CASSLEGSDAGANVLTF. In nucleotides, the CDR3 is TGTGCCAGCAGCTTAGAGGGCTCAGACGCTGGGGCCAACGTCCTGACTTTC.

DNA of the CDR3: TGTGCCAGCAGTCTCCGGGGGGAAGCTTTCTTT. Translation gives CASSLRGEAFF. V is TRBV28 and J is TRBJ1-1; D might be TRBD1 (5 bases). Per germline, CDR1 MDHEN and CDR2 SYDVKM. With 5 bases removed from V and 8 bases from J, the gap between germline ends came to 9 bases. The CDR3 has 11 residues.

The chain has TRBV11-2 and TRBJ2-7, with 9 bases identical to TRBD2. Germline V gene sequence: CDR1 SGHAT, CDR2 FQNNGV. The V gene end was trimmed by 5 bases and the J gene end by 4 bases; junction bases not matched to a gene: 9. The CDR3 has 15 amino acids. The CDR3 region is CASSIRSGGPYEQYF. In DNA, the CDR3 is TGTGCCAGCAGCATACGTAGCGGGGGCCCATACGAGCAGTACTTC.